Reported below is one T cell receptor (beta chain). Its target antigen remains unknown. No much larger clonotype is one base removed from it; base qualities were not supplied. Samples from volunteer blood donors who had recovered from COVID-19 were contributed by a second Seattle source. Collaborating institutions collected whole blood in K2EDTA tubes following their own protocols. For TCRbeta analysis, collaborators shipped samples as frozen whole blood, isolated PBMCs, or DNA extracted from either of those sample types. TCRbeta CDR3 regions were amplified from genomic DNA by means of the immunoSEQ Assay, a bias-controlled multiplex PCR. As for the authors' bioinformatics: The number of nucleated cells in each sample was estimated by amplification of reference gene primers within the assay. Sequence reads were collapsed and filtered to measure the absolute abundance of every unique TCRbeta CDR3 rearrangement. For each sample, productive Simpson clonality was calculated by taking the square root of Simpson's diversity index across productive rearrangements. The immuneACCESS repertoire file appears here via TCRdb, limited to in-frame rearrangements. These files lack a portion of the clones; in checked studies, under half of the deficit traces to unresolved V genes, and the cause of the others is not known. That table is the source of V, J and clone size, and D and trimming were worked out from the DNA. The sample data list 310,000 or so clones, and about 86% of these were observed just once. The ten largest clones capture 2% to 2.5% of the sample.

This specimen comes from a study of blood T cell repertoires in COVID-19 (dated by TCRdb to the early 2020s). Background on the whole study: The collaborator samples originated in the United States, Italy and Spain and spanned the acute and convalescent phases of COVID-19. A freely available public database, intended as a resource for researchers studying the immune response to SARS-CoV-2, is where the repertoires were released. Where HLA class I and class II types were available, the types were taken from metadata supplied by the sample provider, not from assay-based typing. The material from the prospective study consisted of cDNA or gDNA derived from T cells, B-cell-depleted T cells, or PBMCs. A de-identified subject ID, COVID-19 status, age in years and sex were almost always included in the sample metadata. The samples were drawn from two sources: the first 160 participants of the ongoing ImmuneRACE study, and 1,000 to 1,500 subjects contributed by 6 global collaborators. The dataset comprised deeply sampled blood TCRbeta repertoires from subjects exposed to, actively infected with, or recovered from COVID-19. The research as a whole found: Clinical and demographic metadata were provided uncurated, with the amount varying by source and participant.

Reading from cysteine to phenylalanine, the CDR3 counts 15 amino acids. The kept DNA is CDR3 alone, 45 bases in frame from the first base. Reading the germline V gene (reference sequence) gives CDR1 LNHDA and CDR2 SQIVND. The junction shows trimming of 6 bases on V and 3 bases on J, and the gene matches do not reach 7 bases of it. The rearranged chain carries TRBV19 and TRBJ1-1, with 10 bases aligning to TRBD1. The sequence was collected from a woman aged 25 to 39 who had recovered from COVID-19. Material for sequencing was peripheral blood. The CDR3 protein is CASSRTGGSDTEAFF. The DNA sequence reads TGTGCCAGTAGCCGGACAGGGGGATCCGACACTGAAGCTTTCTTT.